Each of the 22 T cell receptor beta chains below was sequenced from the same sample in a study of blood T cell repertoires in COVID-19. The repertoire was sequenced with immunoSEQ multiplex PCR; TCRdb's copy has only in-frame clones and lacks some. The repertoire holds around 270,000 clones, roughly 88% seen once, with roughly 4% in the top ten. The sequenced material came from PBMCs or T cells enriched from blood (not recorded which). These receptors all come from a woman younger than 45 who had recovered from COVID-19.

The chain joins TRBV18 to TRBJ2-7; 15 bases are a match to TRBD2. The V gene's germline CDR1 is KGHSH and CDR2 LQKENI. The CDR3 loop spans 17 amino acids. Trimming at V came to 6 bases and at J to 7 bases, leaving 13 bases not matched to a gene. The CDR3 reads CASSPSRLGLAGGEQYF. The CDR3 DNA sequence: TGTGCCAGCTCCCCGTCTCGTCTAGGACTAGCGGGAGGGGAGCAGTACTTC. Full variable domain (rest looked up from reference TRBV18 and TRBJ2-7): NAGVMQNPRHLVRRRGQEARLRCSPMKGHSHVYWYRQLPEEGLKFMVYLQKENIIDESGMPKERFSAEFPKEGPSILRIQQVVRGDSAAYFCASSPSRLGLAGGEQYFGPGTRLTVT.

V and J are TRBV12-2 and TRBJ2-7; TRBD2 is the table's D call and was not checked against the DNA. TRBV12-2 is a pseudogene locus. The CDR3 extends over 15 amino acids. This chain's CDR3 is CASRWSWGDSYEQYF. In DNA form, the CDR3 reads TGTGCAAGTCGCTGGAGCTGGGGGGACTCCTACGAGCAGTACTTC.

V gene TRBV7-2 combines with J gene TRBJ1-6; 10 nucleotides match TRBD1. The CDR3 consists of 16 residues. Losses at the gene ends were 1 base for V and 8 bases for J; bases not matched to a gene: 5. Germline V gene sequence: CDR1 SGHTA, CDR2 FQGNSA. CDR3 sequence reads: CASSLEGTGVHSPLHF. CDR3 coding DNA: TGTGCCAGCAGCTTAGAGGGGACAGGGGTACATTCACCCCTCCACTTT.

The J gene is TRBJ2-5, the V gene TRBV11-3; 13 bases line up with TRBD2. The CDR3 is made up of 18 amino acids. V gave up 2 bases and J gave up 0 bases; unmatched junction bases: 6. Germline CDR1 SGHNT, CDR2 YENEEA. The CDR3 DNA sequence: TGTGCCAGCAGCTTACGGGGACTAGCGGGACCCCACCAAGAGACCCAGTACTTC. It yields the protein CASSLRGLAGPHQETQYF.

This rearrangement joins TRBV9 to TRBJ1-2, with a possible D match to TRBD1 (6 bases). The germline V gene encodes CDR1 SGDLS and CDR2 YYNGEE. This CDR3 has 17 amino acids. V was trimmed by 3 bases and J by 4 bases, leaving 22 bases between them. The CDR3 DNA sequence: TGTGCCAGCAGCGCCCTCGGGGTTGGGGGGGGCATCTATGGCTACACCTTC. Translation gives CASSALGVGGGIYGYTF.

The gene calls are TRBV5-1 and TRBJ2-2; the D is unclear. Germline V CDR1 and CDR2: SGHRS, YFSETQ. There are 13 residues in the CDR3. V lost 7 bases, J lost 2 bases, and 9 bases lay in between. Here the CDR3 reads CASPPTNTGELFF. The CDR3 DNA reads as TGCGCCAGCCCCCCCACTAACACCGGGGAGCTGTTTTTT.

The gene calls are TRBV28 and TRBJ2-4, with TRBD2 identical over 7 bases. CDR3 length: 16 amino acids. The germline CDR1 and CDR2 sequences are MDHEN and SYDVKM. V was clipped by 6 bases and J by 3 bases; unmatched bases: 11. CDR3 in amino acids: CASSQILWGGKNIQYF. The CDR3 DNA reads TGTGCCAGCAGCCAAATTCTATGGGGGGGCAAAAACATTCAGTACTTC.

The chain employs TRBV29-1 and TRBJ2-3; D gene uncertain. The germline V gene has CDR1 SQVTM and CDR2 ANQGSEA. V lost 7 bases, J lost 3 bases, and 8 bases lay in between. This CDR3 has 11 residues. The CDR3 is CSAEATDTQYF. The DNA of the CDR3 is TGCAGCGCAGAGGCGACAGATACGCAGTATTTT.

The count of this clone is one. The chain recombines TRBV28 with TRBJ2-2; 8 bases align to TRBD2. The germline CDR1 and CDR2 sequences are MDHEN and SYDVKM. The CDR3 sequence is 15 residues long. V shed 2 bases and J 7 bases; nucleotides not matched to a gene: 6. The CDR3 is CASSLSGGANGELFF. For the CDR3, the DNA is TGTGCCAGCAGTTTAAGCGGGGGCGCGAACGGGGAGCTGTTTTTT.

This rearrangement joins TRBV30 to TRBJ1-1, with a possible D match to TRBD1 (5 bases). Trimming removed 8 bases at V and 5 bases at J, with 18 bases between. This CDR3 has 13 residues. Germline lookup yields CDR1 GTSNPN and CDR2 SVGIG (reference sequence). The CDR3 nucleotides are TGTGCCACAAGACAGAGAGTGGAAACTGAAGCTTTCTTT. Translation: CATRQRVETEAFF.

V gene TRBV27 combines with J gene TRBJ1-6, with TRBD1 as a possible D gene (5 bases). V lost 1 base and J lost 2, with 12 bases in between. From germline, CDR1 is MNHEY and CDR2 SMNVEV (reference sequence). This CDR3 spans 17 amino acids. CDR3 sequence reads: CASSLWGGEAYNSPLHF. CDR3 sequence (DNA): TGTGCCAGCAGTTTATGGGGAGGGGAAGCCTATAATTCACCCCTCCACTTT.

The CDR3 nucleotides are TGTGCCAGCAGTGAAGCAAGCGGGATAAGGCACAATGAGCAGTTCTTC. This encodes CASSEASGIRHNEQFF. This chain links TRBV6-1 with TRBJ2-1, with 7 bases fitting TRBD2. Germline-derived CDR1 and CDR2 are MNHNS and SASEGT. Trimming at V came to 0 bases and at J to 5 bases, leaving 7 bases not matched to a gene. The CDR3 has 16 amino acids.

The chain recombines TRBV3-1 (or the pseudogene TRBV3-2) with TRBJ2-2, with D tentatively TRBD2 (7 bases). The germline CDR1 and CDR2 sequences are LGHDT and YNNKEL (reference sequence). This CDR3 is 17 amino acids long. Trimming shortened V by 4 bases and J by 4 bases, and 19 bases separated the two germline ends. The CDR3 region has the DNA TGTGCCAGCAGCCGCACGTGGGGGGGCGGCGGCACCGGGGAGCTGTTTTTT. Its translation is CASSRTWGGGGTGELFF.

CDR3 nucleotide sequence: TGTGCCAGCAGTCAAAGACTAGCGGGGGCTTACAATGAGCAGTTCTTC. It codes for CASSQRLAGAYNEQFF. The V gene is TRBV5-8, the J gene TRBJ2-1, with 12 bases that match TRBD2. The CDR3 is made up of 16 amino acids. The V gene's germline CDR1 is SGHTS and CDR2 YDEGEE. The trim removed 5 bases at V and 4 bases at J, leaving 7 bases unmatched.

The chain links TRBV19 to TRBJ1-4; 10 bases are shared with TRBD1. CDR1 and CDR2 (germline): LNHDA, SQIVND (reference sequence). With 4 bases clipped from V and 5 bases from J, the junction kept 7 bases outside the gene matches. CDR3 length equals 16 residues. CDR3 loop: CASSRIPGQGNEKLFF. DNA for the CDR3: TGTGCCAGTAGTAGAATTCCGGGACAGGGGAATGAAAAACTGTTTTTT.

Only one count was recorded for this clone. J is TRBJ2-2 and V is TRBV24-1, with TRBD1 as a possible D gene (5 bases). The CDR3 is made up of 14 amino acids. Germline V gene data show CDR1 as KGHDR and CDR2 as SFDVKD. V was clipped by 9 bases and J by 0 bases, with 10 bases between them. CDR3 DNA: TGTGCCACCGGGGCGGAATCGAACACCGGGGAGCTGTTTTTT. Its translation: CATGAESNTGELFF.

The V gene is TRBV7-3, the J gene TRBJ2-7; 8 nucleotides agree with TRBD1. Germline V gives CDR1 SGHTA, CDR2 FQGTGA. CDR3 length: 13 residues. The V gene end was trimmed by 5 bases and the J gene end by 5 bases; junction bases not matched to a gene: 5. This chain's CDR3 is CASSVGQGNEQYF. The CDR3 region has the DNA TGTGCCAGCAGCGTAGGACAGGGAAACGAGCAGTACTTC.

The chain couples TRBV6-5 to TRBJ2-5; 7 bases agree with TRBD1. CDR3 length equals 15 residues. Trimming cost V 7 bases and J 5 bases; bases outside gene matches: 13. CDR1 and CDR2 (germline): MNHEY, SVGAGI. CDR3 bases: TGTGCCAGCATGCCCCTGACAGGGAACGGGGAGACCCAGTACTTC. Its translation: CASMPLTGNGETQYF.

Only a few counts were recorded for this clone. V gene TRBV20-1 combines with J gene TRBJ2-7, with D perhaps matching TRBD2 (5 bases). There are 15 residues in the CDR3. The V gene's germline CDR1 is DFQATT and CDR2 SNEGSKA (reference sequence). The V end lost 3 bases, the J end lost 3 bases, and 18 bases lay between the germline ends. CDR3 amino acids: CSASRPGSDLYEQYF. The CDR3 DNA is TGCAGTGCTAGTCGCCCGGGAAGCGACCTCTACGAGCAGTACTTC.

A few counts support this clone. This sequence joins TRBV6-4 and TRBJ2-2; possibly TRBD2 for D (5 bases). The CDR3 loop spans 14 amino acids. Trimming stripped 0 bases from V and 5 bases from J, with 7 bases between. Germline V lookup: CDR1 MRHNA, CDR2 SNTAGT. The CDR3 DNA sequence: TGTGCCAGCAGTGACTCGGAGGCGACCGGGGAGCTGTTTTTT. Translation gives CASSDSEATGELFF.

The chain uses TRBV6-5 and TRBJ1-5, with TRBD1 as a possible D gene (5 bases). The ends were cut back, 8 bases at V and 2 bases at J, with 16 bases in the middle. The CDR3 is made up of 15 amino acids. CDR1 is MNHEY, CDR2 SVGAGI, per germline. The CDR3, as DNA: TGTGCCAGCGCATCGGGGGTTTTCGGCAATCAGCCCCAGCATTTT. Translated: CASASGVFGNQPQHF.

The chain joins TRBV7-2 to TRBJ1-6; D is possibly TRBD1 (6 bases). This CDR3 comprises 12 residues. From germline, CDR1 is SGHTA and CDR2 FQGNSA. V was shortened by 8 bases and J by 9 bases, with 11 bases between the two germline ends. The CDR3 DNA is TGTGCCAGCTTATCCAGGGGTTCACCCCTCCACTTT. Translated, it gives CASLSRGSPLHF.